This TCR beta chain was captured in a study of OX40 agonist ivuxolimab in advanced cancers. Clones were read by immunoSEQ multiplex PCR, and TCRdb kept only the in-frame ones, dropping some. The sample has tens of thousands of clones; approximately 85% are singletons. From germline, CDR1 is LNHNV and CDR2 YYDKDF (reference sequence). The CDR3 covers 12 residues. Deletions cut 1 base from V and 4 bases from J, with 2 bases between. This specimen was CD4+ or CD8+ T cells sorted from blood, taken in a trial of the OX40 agonist ivuxolimab. The rearrangement joins TRBV15 to TRBJ2-1; no clear D. This receptor was obtained from an adult with an advanced solid tumor such as melanoma, head and neck, liver or kidney cancer. CDR3 amino acids: CATSRVYNEQFF. The CDR3 DNA reads as TGTGCCACCAGCAGAGTGTACAATGAGCAGTTCTTC.